These 30 T cell receptor beta chains were sequenced from one sample in a study of blood T cell repertoires in COVID-19. Here immunoSEQ multiplex PCR was the method, and the copy in TCRdb shows in-frame clones only, minus some. This table has more than 110,000 clones, less than 80% appearing once. The sample was peripheral blood. Receptors were obtained from a man aged 55 to 70 with acute or convalescent COVID-19.

The chain is built from TRBV27 and TRBJ2-7, with D unresolved. This CDR3 comprises 13 residues. V was trimmed by 3 bases and J by 2 bases, leaving 8 bases between them. Germline V gene lookup returns CDR1 MNHEY and CDR2 SMNVEV (reference sequence). The CDR3 nucleotides are TGTGCCAGCAGTTTGGGCAAAACCTACGAGCAGTACTTC. Protein sequence: CASSLGKTYEQYF.

The count of this clone is one. V and J are TRBV19 and TRBJ2-5, with TRBD1 matching 11 bases. Germline V gives CDR1 LNHDA, CDR2 SQIVND (reference sequence). This CDR3 region has 16 residues. With V trimmed by 5 bases and J by 1 base, 6 bases remained unmatched. CDR3 protein: CASSVAGTGGQETQYF. The CDR3 nucleotides are TGTGCCAGTAGTGTAGCCGGGACAGGGGGCCAAGAGACCCAGTACTTC.

The chain is built from TRBV2 and TRBJ2-1, with TRBD2 identical over 13 bases. The CDR3 contains 15 residues. Germline CDR1 is SNHLY and CDR2 is FYNNEI. V lost 7 bases and J lost 4; bases outside the gene matches: 4. CDR3 DNA sequence: TGTGCCAGCACCTCGGGACTAGCGGGATACAATGAGCAGTTCTTC. Protein sequence: CASTSGLAGYNEQFF.

The chain combines TRBV19 with TRBJ1-5, with 8 nucleotides matching TRBD1. With 3 bases clipped from V and 2 bases from J, the junction kept 3 bases outside the gene matches. Germline V lookup: CDR1 LNHDA, CDR2 SQIVND (reference sequence). The CDR3 consists of 15 residues. CDR3 coding DNA: TGTGCCAGTAGTATGTCGGACAGGGGCAATCAGCCCCAGCATTTT. Translated: CASSMSDRGNQPQHF. The full variable domain, its missing parts supplied by reference TRBV19 and TRBJ1-5, is DGGITQSPKYLFRKEGQNVTLSCEQNLNHDAMYWYRQDPGQGLRLIYYSQIVNDFQKGDIAEGYSVSREKKESFPLTVTSAQKNPTAFYLCASSMSDRGNQPQHFGDGTRLSIL.

V gene TRBV6-1 combines with J gene TRBJ2-3, with 9 bases identical to TRBD1. The CDR3 length is 16 residues. The trim removed 3 bases at V and 3 bases at J, leaving 7 bases unmatched. Germline CDR1 is MNHNS and CDR2 is SASEGT. The CDR3 is CASSDLPGQGTDTQYF. The DNA of the CDR3 is TGTGCCAGCAGTGATCTCCCCGGACAGGGGACAGATACGCAGTATTTT.

On this clone: One end of the junction does not line up with germline, which may come from a read error. The J gene is TRBJ1-6, the V gene TRBV9; D remains ambiguous. In germline, CDR1 is SGDLS, CDR2 YYNGEE. The CDR3 runs 15 residues. Written as DNA, the CDR3 is TGTGCCAGCAGCGCGACACAATCCTTTAATTCACCCCTCCACTTT. Protein sequence: CASSATQSFNSPLHF. The full variable domain, completed using reference TRBV9 and TRBJ1-6, is DSGVTQTPKHLITATGQRVTLRCSPRSGDLSVYWYQQSLDQGLQFLIQYYNGEERAKGNILERFSAQQFPDLHSELNLSSLELGDSALYFCASSATQSFNSPLHFGNGTRLTVT.

This sequence joins TRBV27 and TRBJ2-2; D unresolved. This CDR3 has 14 amino acids. Trimming pared 2 bases from V and 1 base from J, leaving 5 bases between. Germline CDR1 reads MNHEY; CDR2 reads SMNVEV (reference sequence). The CDR3 coding sequence is TGTGCCAGCAGTTTACAACAGAACACCGGGGAGCTGTTTTTT. Its protein is CASSLQQNTGELFF.

The chain employs TRBV4-1 and TRBJ1-1, with D possibly TRBD1 on 6 matching bases. In germline, CDR1 is MGHRA, CDR2 YSYEKL. This CDR3 region has 14 residues. V was shortened by 0 bases and J by 7 bases, with 12 bases between the two germline ends. CDR3 sequence (DNA): TGCGCCAGCAGCCAAGACAGGGGTGAGGGTGAAGCTTTCTTT. Translated: CASSQDRGEGEAFF.

This clone has just a few counts. The rearrangement links TRBV13 to TRBJ1-5; a weak D match, TRBD1 (5 bases). This CDR3 spans 14 amino acids. In germline, CDR1 is PRHDT, CDR2 FYEKMQ (reference sequence). V was shortened by 7 bases and J by 2 bases, with 12 bases between the two germline ends. The CDR3 DNA reads TGTGCCAGCACCATTCAAGGGGGCAATCAGCCCCAGCATTTT. Its translation is CASTIQGGNQPQHF.

This clone showed up just once. V gene TRBV5-5 combines with J gene TRBJ2-3, with 9 bases fitting TRBD1. The length of the CDR3 is 17 residues. Per the germline V gene, CDR1 is SGHKS and CDR2 is YYEKEE (reference sequence). V trimming: 0 bases; J trimming: 2 bases; junction bases outside the gene matches: 7. CDR3: CASSLAGQGPLTDTQYF. CDR3 bases: TGTGCCAGCAGCTTGGCGGGACAGGGACCCCTCACAGATACGCAGTATTTT.

This clone was counted only a few times. The chain uses TRBV5-5 and TRBJ2-7; possibly TRBD1 for D (5 bases). V was shortened by 0 bases and J by 6 bases, with 13 bases between the two germline ends. The CDR3 length is 14 residues. The germline V gene has CDR1 SGHKS and CDR2 YYEKEE (reference sequence). This chain's CDR3 is CASSLAGYQVEQYF. In DNA form, the CDR3 reads TGTGCCAGCAGCTTGGCAGGGTACCAAGTCGAGCAGTACTTC.

The rearrangement uses TRBV6-6 and TRBJ2-1; 8 bases line up with TRBD2. The junction had 22 bases not matched to a gene; V was cut back by 6 bases and J by 3 bases. The germline gives CDR1 MNHNY, CDR2 SVGAGI (reference sequence). This CDR3 is 20 amino acids long. In DNA form, the CDR3 reads TGTGCCAGCAGCTCTGTCCTAGGGCTAGCGGGTCCGTCGCGCTACAATGAGCAGTTCTTC. It translates to CASSSVLGLAGPSRYNEQFF.

The chain uses TRBV18 and TRBJ1-5, with D tentatively TRBD1 (5 bases). Looked up from germline, CDR1 is KGHSH and CDR2 is LQKENI. Deletions cut 3 bases from V and 5 bases from J, with 8 bases between. The CDR3 is 13 residues long. CDR3: CASSPGRDQPQHF. CDR3 coding DNA: TGTGCCAGCTCACCGGGCAGGGATCAGCCCCAGCATTTT.

A word on this clone: The sample has other DNA sequences that encode this CDR3 too. Here the CDR3 reads CASSQGPYGYTF. The CDR3 DNA reads as TGTGCCAGCAGTCAGGGGCCCTATGGCTACACCTTC. The chain carries TRBV28 and TRBJ1-2; D is perhaps TRBD1 (6 bases). The V end was cut by 5 bases, the J end by 4 bases, with 8 bases between. The CDR3 contains 12 residues. CDR1 MDHEN and CDR2 SYDVKM come from the germline V gene.

This chain uses TRBV10-3 with TRBJ2-1, with 8 nucleotides matching TRBD2. Germline V gene data show CDR1 as ENHRY and CDR2 as SYGVKD. This CDR3 comprises 17 residues. Unmatched junction bases numbered 19, after V lost 3 bases and J lost 12 bases. The CDR3 loop is CAISDPLLGGRYNWQFF. The CDR3 DNA is TGTGCCATCAGTGACCCGCTCTTAGGCGGGAGGTACAATTGGCAGTTCTTC.

The DNA of the CDR3 is TGTGCCAGCAGGCCACTTACTCAGGGGACAGAGAACACCGGGGAGCTGTTTTTT. Encoded protein: CASRPLTQGTENTGELFF. The V gene is TRBV27, the J gene TRBJ2-2, with 7 bases that match TRBD1. Germline V gives CDR1 MNHEY, CDR2 SMNVEV (reference sequence). The ends lost 6 bases at V and 1 base at J; junction bases unmatched: 14. The CDR3 is made up of 18 amino acids.

V is TRBV7-2 and J is TRBJ1-5; D unclear. Trimming removed 2 bases from V and 0 bases from J, with 11 bases in between. The CDR3 is 16 amino acids. Germline-derived CDR1 and CDR2 are SGHTA and FQGNSA. CDR3 protein: CASSLMGGHSNQPQHF. Here the CDR3 DNA reads TGTGCCAGCAGCTTAATGGGAGGCCATAGCAATCAGCCCCAGCATTTT.

The chain joins TRBV6-6 to TRBJ1-2, with 7 bases that match TRBD1. V lost 6 bases, J lost 0 bases, and 10 bases stayed unmatched. This CDR3 region has 16 residues. The germline V gene encodes CDR1 MNHNY and CDR2 SVGAGI (reference sequence). This chain's CDR3 is CASSLGQSLTNYGYTF. CDR3 DNA sequence: TGTGCCAGCAGCCTGGGACAGTCACTTACTAACTATGGCTACACCTTC.

The V and J genes are TRBV28 and TRBJ2-7, with D possibly matching TRBD1 (5 bases). This CDR3 is built from 14 residues. Trimming removed 3 bases from V and 0 bases from J, with 9 bases in between. The germline V gene has CDR1 MDHEN and CDR2 SYDVKM. The CDR3 DNA is TGTGCCAGCAGTTTGCCAGACAGCTCCTACGAGCAGTACTTC. Its translation: CASSLPDSSYEQYF.

This chain joins TRBV4-2 and TRBJ2-3; D is uncertain. V gave up 1 base and J gave up 8 bases, with 16 bases separating them. Germline lookup yields CDR1 LGHNA and CDR2 YNFKEQ. The CDR3 is 15 amino acids. The CDR3 sequence: CASSQVVAKAATQYF. In nucleotides, the CDR3 is TGTGCCAGCAGCCAAGTCGTAGCAAAAGCAGCTACGCAGTATTTT.

This clone was observed a single time. The rearrangement links TRBV19 to TRBJ1-2; D ambiguous. V gave up 10 bases and J gave up 5 bases, with 14 bases separating them. This CDR3 comprises 12 residues. CDR1 is LNHDA and CDR2 is SQIVND in the germline V gene (reference sequence). The CDR3 DNA reads as TGTGCCACCTCAGTACGGGATTATGGCTACACCTTC. Translated, it gives CATSVRDYGYTF.

V usage is TRBV24-1 and J usage is TRBJ1-5; TRBD1 matches 7 bases. The V and J ends lost 10 bases and 6 bases, in that order; junction bases with no gene match: 8. The CDR3 runs 13 residues. CDR1 and CDR2 (germline): KGHDR, SFDVKD. CDR3 in DNA: TGTGCCACGTCGGACACAGGGGCTCAGCCCCAGCATTTT. Translating gives CATSDTGAQPQHF.

CDR3 protein: CASSPNINYGYTF. CDR3 DNA: TGTGCCAGCTCACCTAACATAAACTATGGCTACACCTTC. This rearrangement joins TRBV18 to TRBJ1-2; D is undetermined. V lost 3 bases and J lost 2, with 7 bases in between. This CDR3 comprises 13 residues. Germline V lookup: CDR1 KGHSH, CDR2 LQKENI. The entire variable domain, with the rest obtained from reference TRBV18 and TRBJ1-2, is as follows: NAGVMQNPRHLVRRRGQEARLRCSPMKGHSHVYWYRQLPEEGLKFMVYLQKENIIDESGMPKERFSAEFPKEGPSILRIQQVVRGDSAAYFCASSPNINYGYTFGSGTRLTVV.

The chain recombines TRBV6-2 or TRBV6-3 with TRBJ1-5; D ambiguous. Germline CDR1 and CDR2: MNHEY and SVGEGT. CDR3 length: 14 amino acids. V was shortened by 4 bases and J by 3 bases, with 10 bases between the two germline ends. The CDR3 spells CASSFSDYNQPQHF. The CDR3 DNA is TGTGCCAGCAGTTTTTCAGACTACAATCAGCCCCAGCATTTT.

This chain links TRBV30 with TRBJ2-7; D is perhaps TRBD2 (6 bases). Germline CDR1 and CDR2: GTSNPN and SVGIG (reference sequence). The ends were cut back, 5 bases at V and 0 bases at J, with 8 bases in the middle. The CDR3 totals 12 residues. The CDR3 region is CAWGDSSYEQYF. DNA of the CDR3: TGTGCCTGGGGGGACTCCTCCTACGAGCAGTACTTC.

The rearrangement joins TRBV28 to TRBJ2-7; possibly TRBD2 for D (7 bases). The CDR3 is 16 amino acids. Germline assignment: CDR1 MDHEN and CDR2 SYDVKM. V lost 6 bases, J lost 0 bases, and 18 bases lay in between. CDR3 protein: CASRFRGAGLSYEQYF. In DNA, the CDR3 is TGTGCCAGCAGGTTCCGGGGGGCAGGGCTCTCCTACGAGCAGTACTTC.

The chain joins TRBV6-5 to TRBJ1-1, with TRBD1 identical over 7 bases. Germline CDR1 is MNHEY and CDR2 is SVGAGI. There are 15 residues in the CDR3. V shed 7 bases, J shed 2 bases, and the junction held 10 bases outside the gene matches. CDR3 amino acids: CASKRTGDSNTEAFF. The CDR3 DNA sequence: TGTGCCAGCAAGCGGACAGGAGACTCTAACACTGAAGCTTTCTTT.

This clone was seen a single time. V and J are TRBV29-1 and TRBJ2-3; possibly TRBD1 for D (5 bases). The CDR3 is 13 amino acids. Germline values: CDR1 SQVTM, CDR2 ANQGSEA. V gave up 2 bases and J gave up 6 bases, with 12 bases separating them. This CDR3 is CSVEIGVGDTQYF. For the CDR3, the DNA is TGCAGCGTTGAAATAGGGGTGGGCGATACGCAGTATTTT.

The chain recombines TRBV6-5 with TRBJ1-3; unclear D gene. The germline V gene encodes CDR1 MNHEY and CDR2 SVGAGI. The CDR3 sequence is 12 residues long. Between the trimmed V and J ends, which lost 8 bases and 2 bases, there was a span of 7 bases. The DNA for the CDR3 is TGTGCCAGCCTCAGTCCTGGAAACACCATATATTTT. Amino acids: CASLSPGNTIYF.

The chain employs TRBV15 and TRBJ2-4, with 7 bases aligning to TRBD1. In germline, CDR1 is LNHNV, CDR2 YYDKDF (reference sequence). The V gene end was trimmed by 1 base and the J gene end by 1 base; junction bases not matched to a gene: 4. The CDR3 sequence is 16 residues long. The DNA of the CDR3 is TGTGCCACCAGCAGAGGACAGGGCTCCGCCAAAAACATTCAGTACTTC. Encoded protein: CATSRGQGSAKNIQYF.